The rows below give T cell receptor beta chains drawn from one sample of a study of cytomegalovirus exposure and HLA in healthy donors. The protocol was immunoSEQ multiplex PCR, while the TCRdb copy is restricted to in-frame clones and leaves out a portion. The sample holds 95,000 to 100,000 clones, over 60% seen once. The sequencing sample was made of PBMCs. Receptors originate from a female donor in good health and CMV-seronegative. Each CDR3 is given with its conserved first and last residue. D genes are given only for firm matches. Clone sizes are given selectively: once, few, many, or a class where the clone is expanded.

clone size | J gene | D gene | V gene | CDR3 DNA | CDR3 protein
NA | TRBJ1-5 | TRBD1 | TRBV27 | TGTGCCAGCAGTTCACTCGACAGGGACAATCAGCCCCAGCATTTT | CASSSLDRDNQPQHF
NA | TRBJ2-2 | TRBD2 | TRBV15 | TGTGCCGCGGCTAGCGGCACTACGTGGAACACCGGGGAGCTGTTTTTT | CAAASGTTWNTGELFF
NA | TRBJ2-6 | NA | TRBV27 | TGTGCCAGCAGTTTATCCGCCACCGGACTGACTCTGGGGGCCAACGTCCTGACTTTC | CASSLSATGLTLGANVLTF
NA | TRBJ2-1 | NA | TRBV9 | TGTGCCAGCAACCAAGGAGGGGTGGATGAGCAGTTCTTC | CASNQGGVDEQFF
NA | TRBJ2-7 | TRBD2 | TRBV29-1 | TGCAGCGTTGCGGGACTAGATCCTTACGAGCAGTACTTC | CSVAGLDPYEQYF
NA | TRBJ2-7 | TRBD1 | TRBV18 | TGTGCCAGCTCACCACAGGGACAGGGGGCTACGGAGCAGTACTTC | CASSPQGQGATEQYF
NA | TRBJ1-1 | NA | TRBV30 | TGTGCCTGGAGTGTAAGCGTCCTAATGAACACTGAAGCTTTCTTT | CAWSVSVLMNTEAFF
NA | TRBJ2-3 | NA | TRBV6-5 | TGTGCCAGCAGTTCTACAGGAGACGCCTTTGGGCAGTATTTT | CASSSTGDAFGQYF
NA | TRBJ1-4 | NA | TRBV5-5 | TGTGCCAGCAGCTTTTGGCCAGGGGAAAAACTGTTTTTT | CASSFWPGEKLFF
once | TRBJ2-3 | NA | TRBV27 | TGTGCCAGCAGCCCTGGACAGAGTACAGATACGCAGTATTTT | CASSPGQSTDTQYF
NA | TRBJ2-1 | TRBD2 | TRBV7-3 | TGTGCCAGCAGCTTAGGGACTAGCGGGAACAATGAGCAGTTCTTC | CASSLGTSGNNEQFF
NA | TRBJ2-1 | TRBD2 | TRBV18 | TGTGCCAGCTCACTCCGGCCGGGACTAGCAGCCTACAATGAGCAGTTCTTC | CASSLRPGLAAYNEQFF
NA | TRBJ2-3 | NA | TRBV9 | TGTGCCAGCAGCGTATCATCCGAAGGAGTAGGTACGCAGTATTTT | CASSVSSEGVGTQYF
NA | TRBJ2-7 | NA | TRBV4-1 | TGCGCCAGCAGCCAATTACAGGATGCCGAGCAGTACTTC | CASSQLQDAEQYF
few | TRBJ1-2 | NA | TRBV29-1 | TGCACCGGTAGGGGAGGTGATGGCTACACCTTC | CTGRGGDGYTF
NA | TRBJ2-5 | TRBD1 | TRBV7-3 | TGTGCCAGCAGCTCGACAGGGCTCCAAGAGACCCAGTACTTC | CASSSTGLQETQYF
NA | TRBJ2-1 | TRBD1 | TRBV5-1 | TGCGCCAGCAGCTTTTCAAGGACAGGGAGCAATGAGCAGTTCTTC | CASSFSRTGSNEQFF
NA | TRBJ1-5 | NA | TRBV11-2 | TGTGCCAGCAGCGTCGACATTGGCAATCAGCCCCAGCATTTT | CASSVDIGNQPQHF
NA | TRBJ2-7 | NA | TRBV7-3 | TGTGCCAGCAGCCAAGGACAGTCCGGGGACGAGCAGTACTTC | CASSQGQSGDEQYF
NA | TRBJ1-1 | NA | TRBV9 | TGTGCCAGCAGCGCGAGAGACATTAGGAACACTGAAGCTTTCTTT | CASSARDIRNTEAFF
NA | TRBJ2-2 | NA | TRBV27 | TGTGCCAGCAGTTTGGGACTTATCACCGGGGAGCTGTTTTTT | CASSLGLITGELFF
NA | TRBJ2-1 | TRBD2 | TRBV27 | TGTGCCAGCAGCCTACCAGGGACTAGCGGGGCCCGGAGGGTTTGCCCGAACAATGAGCAGTTCTTC | CASSLPGTSGARRVCPNNEQFF
NA | TRBJ1-2 | NA | TRBV12-5 | TGTGCTAGTGGTTTAGGAGGGGTGGGCTATGGCTACACCTTC | CASGLGGVGYGYTF
NA | TRBJ2-1 | NA | TRBV6-5 | TGTGCCAGCGGGCCAGAGCAGTTCTTC | CASGPEQFF
once | TRBJ2-2 | TRBD1 | TRBV7-6 | TGTGCCAGCAGCGTGGACAGGGCAGGATGGACCGGGGAGCTGTTTTTT | CASSVDRAGWTGELFF
NA | TRBJ2-2 | NA | TRBV1 | TGCACCAGCAGCCAAGGGACAGAACACCGGGGAGCTGTTTTT | CTSSQGTEHRGAVF
NA | TRBJ2-5 | TRBD2 | TRBV28 | TGTGCCAGCAGCCGGACTAGCGGGTACCAAGAGACCCAGTACTTC | CASSRTSGYQETQYF
NA | TRBJ1-2 | NA | TRBV6-5 | TGTGCCAGCAGCGAACAGGGCACTACCCCCTATGGCTACACCTTC | CASSEQGTTPYGYTF
NA | TRBJ2-5 | NA | TRBV19 | TGTGCCAGTAGTATAGGTGACAGACCCCCCCTGGAGCAGTACTTC | CASSIGDRPPLEQYF
NA | TRBJ1-2 | TRBD1 | TRBV7-2 | TGTGCCAGCAGCCCGCTAAGGTGGGGGACAGGGGGAAATAACTATGGCTACACCTTC | CASSPLRWGTGGNNYGYTF
few | TRBJ2-4 | NA | TRBV29-1 | TGCAGCGTAGTTGGGACTGCTAAAAACATTCAGTACTTC | CSVVGTAKNIQYF
NA | TRBJ2-5 | TRBD1 | TRBV2 | TGTGCCAGCAGAACTGACAGGGGGAGTGTCCAAGAGACCCAGTACTTC | CASRTDRGSVQETQYF
once | TRBJ1-5 | TRBD1 | TRBV6-5 | TGTGCCAGCAGTCGAACAGGGGCACACAATCAGCCCCAGCATTTT | CASSRTGAHNQPQHF
NA | TRBJ2-2 | TRBD1 | TRBV10-1 | TGCGCCAGCAGCCCGCGGGGACAGGCGAAGGGGAGCACCGGGGAGCTGTTTTTT | CASSPRGQAKGSTGELFF
NA | TRBJ2-1 | TRBD1 | TRBV29-1 | TGCAGCGTTCGACAGGGGGGACGAGATGAGCAGTTCTTC | CSVRQGGRDEQFF
NA | TRBJ2-7 | TRBD1 | TRBV7-8 | TGTGCCAGCAGCCGGGACAGACCCTACGAGCAGTACTTC | CASSRDRPYEQYF
NA | TRBJ2-7 | NA | TRBV5-6 | TGTGCCAGCAGCTTCGGGGGAGGAGTTGCGGAGCAGTACTTC | CASSFGGGVAEQYF
few | TRBJ2-2 | NA | TRBV6-5 | TGTGCCAGCACAGGGGACACCGGGGAGCTGTTTTTT | CASTGDTGELFF
NA | TRBJ2-2 | NA | TRBV6-5 | TGTGCCAGCAGTTACTCGGGGGGAACGAACACCGGGGAGCTGTTTTTT | CASSYSGGTNTGELFF
NA | TRBJ2-5 | NA | TRBV28 | TGTGCCAGCAGTTTACGGTTGCATTGGAGTCAAGAGACCCAGTACTTC | CASSLRLHWSQETQYF
NA | TRBJ1-5 | NA | TRBV5-6 | TGTGCCAGCAGCTTGTGGTCTCGGCGGCCCATTAGCAATCAGCCCCAGCATTTT | CASSLWSRRPISNQPQHF
NA | TRBJ1-1 | TRBD1 | TRBV6-5 | TGTGCCAGCAGTTACTCCCCGGACAGGGGGACTGAAGCTTTCTTT | CASSYSPDRGTEAFF
NA | TRBJ2-1 | NA | TRBV9 | TGTGCCAGCACCCTGACGGGTGCGGGGAATGAGCAGTTCTTC | CASTLTGAGNEQFF
NA | TRBJ1-5 | TRBD1 | TRBV11-2 | TGTGCCAGCAGCTTAGGGAAGGGGACAGACCTTCGTCAGCCCCAGCATTTT | CASSLGKGTDLRQPQHF
NA | TRBJ1-5 | NA | TRBV5-1 | TGCGCCAGCAGCGTCAGTAGCAATCAGCCCCAGCATTTT | CASSVSSNQPQHF
NA | TRBJ1-1 | TRBD1 | TRBV11-3 | TGTGCCAGCAGCTCCGACAGGGCCACTGAAGCTTTCTTT | CASSSDRATEAFF
few | TRBJ2-3 | TRBD2 | TRBV7-8 | TGTGCCAGCAGCTTTGTAGCGGGGGGTGGAGATACGCAGTATTTT | CASSFVAGGGDTQYF
NA | TRBJ2-7 | NA | TRBV18 | TGTGCCAGCTCACCCGGACAGCCTTACGAGCAGTACTTC | CASSPGQPYEQYF
few | TRBJ2-7 | NA | TRBV2 | TGTGCCAGCAGTGAAGAGGGCGGACAGAACTACGAGCAGTACTTC | CASSEEGGQNYEQYF
NA | TRBJ2-2 | TRBD2 | TRBV28 | TGTGCCAGCAGTTTGTCGGGGGAGGGTACCGGGGAGCTGTTTTTT | CASSLSGEGTGELFF